One and the same sample provided the 9 T cell receptor beta chains below, sequenced in a study of blood T cells in healthy people across ages. A second roughly 6 to 12 cycle PCR used barcoded and J-beta primers. TCRdb reprocessed the 5' RACE reads via MiXCR and lists one record per CDR3 protein. The repertoire includes 790,000 or so distinct CDR3 sequences, roughly 56% of them detected once, and around 25% sits in the top ten. The sample taken for sequencing was blood. Source of these receptors: a man aged 35-49 years in good health.

This clonotype appeared once. CDR3 nucleotide sequence: TGTGCCAGCAGTTACCCTGGACAGGGGGCTCCTTACGAGCAGTACTTC. Amino acids: CASSYPGQGAPYEQYF. The rearrangement links TRBV6-2 or TRBV6-3 to TRBJ2-7, with 11 bases lining up with TRBD1. V was clipped by 2 bases and J by 4 bases; unmatched bases: 7. The CDR3 covers 16 residues. Germline V lookup: CDR1 MNHEY, CDR2 SVGEGT.

Only a few counts were recorded for this clonotype. This sequence joins TRBV7-9 and TRBJ2-5; 8 positions match TRBD1. V was clipped by 2 bases and J by 3 bases; unmatched bases: 2. Germline loops: CDR1 SEHNR, CDR2 FQNEAQ (reference sequence). This CDR3 has 14 residues. The CDR3 sequence is CASSLLTGEETQYF. DNA for the CDR3: TGTGCCAGCAGCTTATTGACAGGGGAAGAGACCCAGTACTTC.

This clonotype was observed a handful of times. V and J are TRBV7-2 and TRBJ1-2; 9 bases match TRBD1. In germline, CDR1 is SGHTA, CDR2 FQGNSA. V shed 0 bases, J shed 4 bases, and the junction held 6 bases outside the gene matches. The CDR3 extends over 16 amino acids. CDR3 nucleotides: TGTGCCAGCAGCTTAGCGGGACAGGGTATTAGCTATGGCTACACCTTC. Its translation: CASSLAGQGISYGYTF.

On this clonotype itself: A junction end diverges from the germline sequence, so it may reflect a read error. The chain links TRBV10-3 to TRBJ2-1; 8 bases line up with TRBD1. The DNA end favors TRBJ2-7, so the J call may be wrong. Germline V gene sequence: CDR1 ENHRY, CDR2 SYGVKD. The CDR3 is 16 amino acids. The CDR3 sequence: CAISESTGAGYNEQYF. DNA for the CDR3: TGCGCCATCAGTGAGTCGACAGGGGCGGGCTACAATGAGCAGTACTTC.

The chain recombines TRBV20-1 with TRBJ2-7; TRBD1 is a possible D gene (5 bases). Germline V gene lookup returns CDR1 DFQATT and CDR2 SNEGSKA (reference sequence). The CDR3 sequence is 15 residues long. The ends were cut back, 6 bases at V and 8 bases at J, with 26 bases in the middle. The CDR3 DNA follows: TGCAGTGCCCCCCCCGACAGCCAGGCCTACAATAAGCAGTACTTC. Translating it yields CSAPPDSQAYNKQYF.

The CDR3 region is CASGPGQGSTDTQYF. The CDR3 DNA is TGCGCCAGTGGACCGGGACAGGGAAGCACAGATACGCAGTATTTT. V is TRBV5-1 and J is TRBJ2-3, with TRBD1 matching 9 bases. This CDR3 comprises 15 residues. The V and J ends lost 8 bases and 0 bases, in that order; junction bases with no gene match: 7. Germline V lookup: CDR1 SGHRS, CDR2 YFSETQ.

On this clonotype: A junction boundary mismatches the germline segment, possibly from a read error. J is TRBJ1-2 and V is TRBV6-1; D might be TRBD1 (5 bases). The CDR3 has 14 amino acids. Germline V gives CDR1 MNHNS, CDR2 SASEGT. The CDR3 sequence is CANSEQQEKYGYTF. CDR3 sequence (DNA): TGTGCCAACAGTGAACAACAGGAGAAATATGGCTACACCTTC.

The chain has TRBV6-2 or TRBV6-3 and TRBJ2-1, with a tentative D call TRBD1 (5 bases). The assigned J gene may be wrong: the sequence end matches TRBJ2-7 better. Germline values: CDR1 MNHEY, CDR2 SVGEGT. The CDR3 is 23 amino acids. The DNA of the CDR3 is TGTGCCAGCAGTTACTCGGGCTTACTAACACCCGATAAGGGGAAGAGCTCCTACAATGAGCAGTACTTC. It yields the protein CASSYSGLLTPDKGKSSYNEQYF.

This chain links TRBV9 with TRBJ2-7; 7 bases are a match to TRBD1. Germline V gene data show CDR1 as SGDLS and CDR2 as YYNGEE. This CDR3 is 11 amino acids long. V was pared by 6 bases and J by 6 bases, with 3 bases of the junction left unmatched. Here the CDR3 DNA reads TGTGCCAGCAAGGACAGGAGCGAGCAGTACTTC. Translating it yields CASKDRSEQYF.